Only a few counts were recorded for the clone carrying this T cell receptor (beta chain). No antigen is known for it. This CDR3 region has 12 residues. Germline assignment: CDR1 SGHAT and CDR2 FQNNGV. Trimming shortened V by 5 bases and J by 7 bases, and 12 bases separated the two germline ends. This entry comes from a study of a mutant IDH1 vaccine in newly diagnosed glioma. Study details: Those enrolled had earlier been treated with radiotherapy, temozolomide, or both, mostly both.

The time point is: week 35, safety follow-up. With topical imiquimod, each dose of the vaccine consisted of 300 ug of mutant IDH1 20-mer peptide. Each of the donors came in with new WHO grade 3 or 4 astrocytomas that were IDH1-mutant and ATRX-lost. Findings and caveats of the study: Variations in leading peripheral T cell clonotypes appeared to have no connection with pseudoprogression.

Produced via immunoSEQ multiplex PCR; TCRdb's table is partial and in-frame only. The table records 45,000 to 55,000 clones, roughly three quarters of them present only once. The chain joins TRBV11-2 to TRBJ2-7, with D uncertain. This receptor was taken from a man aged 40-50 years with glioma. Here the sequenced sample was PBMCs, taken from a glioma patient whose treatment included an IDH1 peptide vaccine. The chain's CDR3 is CASSHEPREQYF. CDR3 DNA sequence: TGTGCCAGCAGCCATGAACCGCGGGAGCAGTACTTC.